This TCR beta chain was obtained from a study of shared clonotypes between healthy human individuals. Deep-level settings were used for running the assay. Original analysis: From ImmunoSEQ came sequences covering only the junction and carrying no quality scores, so filtering differed. Assay: immunoSEQ multiplex PCR; the TCRdb copy retains only in-frame clones and omits some. The D gene and trimming were derived from the DNA, and the V and J assignments and clone size from that table. The table records around 2.5 million clones, 93% of them present only once. The sequenced sample consisted of naive CD4+ T cells from PBMCs. Indicated subset: CD45RA+ positively selected. The source is a man between 18 and 29 years old in good health. Some clones in this sample may be carry-over from other donors' samples.

As DNA, the CDR3 is TGTGCCAGCAGCAAACTGGTCCCCGGGGAGCTGTTTTTT. This codes for CASSKLVPGELFF. The rearrangement uses TRBV21-1 and TRBJ2-2. TRBV21-1 is reported as a pseudogene. This CDR3 is 13 amino acids long.